This note documents a single T cell receptor (beta chain) sequence. Its antigen is not yet known. Per-base qualities were not stored, and no clone one base away is much larger. CD3+ T cells were initially rested overnight at approximately 2.4 million cells/mL in RPMI 1640 lacking fetal bovine serum. Following the manufacturer's instructions, MACS immunomagnetic beads were used to pull CD3+ T cells out of the PBMCs. TRIzol reagent was used to extract total RNA from the cultured T cells. TCRbeta libraries were amplified from RNA by 5' rapid amplification of cDNA ends (5'RACE). Library concentration and integrity were checked with Qubit, an Agilent instrument, and quantitative PCR before sequencing. Qualified libraries were sequenced on Illumina HiSeq or MiSeq by a commercial service provider. The study's own analysis went as follows. MiXCR version 1.8.2 was used to identify TCR sequences in each sample. For a clone to be considered qualified, a CDR3 longer than four amino acids, an in-frame nucleotide length, and the absence of a stop codon were required. An effective read was defined as a read containing the complete CDR3 structure. Validation of expanded clones was performed by RT-PCR with 24 Vbeta primers, GeneScan spectratyping, and Sanger sequencing. TCRdb took the public reads, trimmed them with fastp at Q25, ran MiXCR for clone calling and kept in-frame beta chains. Identical CDR3 proteins give one entry, which carries the most common genes and DNA. Clone size and V and J calls follow TCRdb, not the original study. This sample is represented by roughly 10,000 distinct CDR3 sequences; about 43% of them were singletons. The top ten constitute around 61% of the sample.

The sample is drawn from a study of T cell repertoires and leukemia-associated antigens (dated by TCRdb to the late 2010s). For the study in its entirety: Roughly 16.1 million effective reads were obtained overall, with each sample giving about 5.1 to 7 million read pairs and 3.3 to 5.0 million effective reads.

General study outcomes and caveats: No significant differences among the four groups were observed in the numbers of Vbeta genes (roughly 60), Jbeta genes (roughly 14), VDJ rearrangements, or unique CDR3s. The antigen specificity and function of the expanded clones were not directly tested, and further investigation of both was required.

The clonotype comes from a female donor in good health. Specimen: CD3+ T cells sorted from blood and cultured.

The CDR3 is CSVAKVGNYGYTF. The DNA reads TGCAGCGTGGCCAAAGTGGGTAACTATGGCTACACCTTC. The rearrangement combines TRBV29-1 with TRBJ1-2; there is no confident call for the D gene. The CDR3 numbers 13 residues from cysteine through phenylalanine. The DNA shown is the 39-base CDR3, in frame from base 1. Relative to germline, V is 6 bases shorter and J is 1 base shorter, with 12 bases between their ends. CDR1 SQVTM and CDR2 ANQGSEA were looked up in the germline V gene.